Following are 31 T cell receptor beta chains from one sample sequenced in a study of cytomegalovirus exposure and HLA in healthy donors. The PCR used 60 Vbeta and 13 Jbeta primers. The protocol was immunoSEQ multiplex PCR, while the TCRdb copy is restricted to in-frame clones and leaves out a portion. This table has roughly 200,000 clones, around 80% appearing once. The sequencing input was PBMCs. The receptors were gathered from a woman aged 55 to 70 in good health and CMV-seropositive.

The rearrangement links TRBV27 to TRBJ2-5; 9 bases map to TRBD1. Germline CDR1 MNHEY, CDR2 SMNVEV (reference sequence). V shed 4 bases, J shed 5 bases, and the junction held 8 bases outside the gene matches. The CDR3 has 15 amino acids. The CDR3 region is CASSSGTGWGETQYF. The DNA for the CDR3 is TGTGCCAGCAGTTCAGGGACAGGGTGGGGGGAGACCCAGTACTTC.

The rearrangement links TRBV5-4 to TRBJ1-3, with 7 bases matching TRBD1. This CDR3 is 16 amino acids long. Losses at the gene ends were 3 bases for V and 0 bases for J; bases not matched to a gene: 6. CDR1 SGHNT and CDR2 YYREEE come from the germline V gene (reference sequence). In nucleotides, the CDR3 is TGTGCCAGCAGCTCCGACAGGGTTTACTCTGGAAACACCATATATTTT. Its protein is CASSSDRVYSGNTIYF. Full variable domain (remainder filled in from reference TRBV5-4 and TRBJ1-3): ETGVTQSPTHLIKTRGQQVTLRCSSQSGHNTVSWYQQALGQGPQFIFQYYREEENGRGNFPPRFSGLQFPNYSSELNVNALELDDSALYLCASSSDRVYSGNTIYFGEGSWLTVV.

V is TRBV11-3 and J is TRBJ1-4, with a tentative D call TRBD1 (6 bases). V lost 3 bases, J lost 0 bases, and 11 bases lay in between. The CDR3 covers 16 residues. Germline assignment: CDR1 SGHNT and CDR2 YENEEA. The CDR3 sequence is CASSFGTSATNEKLFF. CDR3 coding DNA: TGTGCCAGCAGCTTCGGGACAAGTGCAACTAATGAAAAACTGTTTTTT. Full variable domain (missing parts from reference TRBV11-3 and TRBJ1-4): EAGVVQSPRYKIIEKKQPVAFWCNPISGHNTLYWYLQNLGQGPELLIRYENEEAVDDSQLPKDRFSAERLKGVDSTLKIQPAELGDSAVYLCASSFGTSATNEKLFFGSGTQLSVL.

The rearrangement joins TRBV27 to TRBJ2-1; 7 bases agree with TRBD2. The CDR3 runs to 17 residues. J was trimmed by 2 bases and V by 2 bases; bases with no gene match: 9. CDR1 and CDR2 (germline): MNHEY, SMNVEV (reference sequence). CDR3 sequence (DNA): TGTGCCAGCAGTTTAAGGTGGGGGGGAGAAACCTACAATGAGCAGTTCTTC. Encoded protein: CASSLRWGGETYNEQFF.

This clone was seen only once. The genes are TRBV23-1 and TRBJ2-4; 9 bases line up with TRBD2. TRBV23-1 is sorted into the ORF group, with uncertain function. The J segment lost 6 bases and the V segment lost 0 bases, leaving 12 bases of the junction unmatched. The CDR3 has 18 amino acids. CDR3 nucleotides: TGCGCCAGCAGTCAATCGTTGGCGGCGGGGGGGCGGATAAACATTCAGTACTTC. Its protein product is CASSQSLAAGGRINIQYF.

This clone was recorded a few times. The chain uses TRBV15 and TRBJ1-6; TRBD1 matches at 9 bases. With 3 bases clipped from V and 8 bases from J, the junction kept 2 bases outside the gene matches. Germline CDR1 LNHNV, CDR2 YYDKDF (reference sequence). The CDR3 has 14 residues. CDR3 bases: TGTGCCACCAGCAGCCGGGACAGGGATTCACCCCTCCACTTT. It codes for CATSSRDRDSPLHF.

This chain joins TRBV30 and TRBJ1-2, with 11 bases identical to TRBD1. The V gene end was trimmed by 8 bases and the J gene end by 6 bases; junction bases not matched to a gene: 11. Germline values: CDR1 GTSNPN, CDR2 SVGIG (reference sequence). CDR3 length: 14 amino acids. Here the CDR3 DNA reads TGTGCCGCCACCTACGGACAGGGGGCGAATGGCTACACCTTC. Translated, it gives CAATYGQGANGYTF.

This clone came up a few times. The J gene is TRBJ2-7, the V gene TRBV19; TRBD1 might be the D (7 bases). Trimming left V 9 bases short and J 6 bases short, with 15 bases between. Germline CDR1 is LNHDA and CDR2 is SQIVND (reference sequence). The CDR3 runs to 12 residues. CDR3 sequence reads: CASQGQGGEQYF. The CDR3 DNA is TGTGCCAGCCAGGGGCAGGGGGGCGAGCAGTACTTC.

The chain combines TRBV28 with TRBJ1-5; D remains unclear. Germline CDR1 MDHEN, CDR2 SYDVKM. The V and J ends lost 3 bases and 7 bases respectively, with 10 bases between them. The CDR3 spans 13 residues. The CDR3 DNA reads as TGTGCCAGCAGTTTTGTTGATAGACAGCCCCAGCATTTT. Its translation is CASSFVDRQPQHF.

The rearrangement links TRBV28 to TRBJ2-2; 14 nucleotides align to TRBD2. The CDR3 has 16 residues. From germline, CDR1 is MDHEN and CDR2 SYDVKM. V shed 2 bases and J 7 bases; nucleotides not matched to a gene: 3. The CDR3 sequence is CASSLGTSGGYGELFF. The DNA of the CDR3 is TGTGCCAGCAGTTTAGGGACTAGCGGGGGATACGGGGAGCTGTTTTTT. The full variable domain, in which reference TRBV28 and TRBJ2-2 provide the parts outside the CDR3, is DVKVTQSSRYLVKRTGEKVFLECVQDMDHENMFWYRQDPGLGLRLIYFSYDVKMKEKGDIPEGYSVSREKKERFSLILESASTNQTSMYLCASSLGTSGGYGELFFGEGSRLTVL.

The chain is built from TRBV6-1 and TRBJ1-1, with TRBD1 matching over 7 bases. The CDR3 runs 14 residues. Germline trimming cut 5 bases from V and 5 bases from J; bases unmatched to any gene: 8. Per germline, CDR1 MNHNS and CDR2 SASEGT. The CDR3 sequence: CASSSRTGYTEAFF. The CDR3 nucleotides are TGTGCCAGCAGTTCCAGGACAGGATATACTGAAGCTTTCTTT.

V usage is TRBV30 and J usage is TRBJ2-7; D may be TRBD1 (6 bases). The CDR3 loop spans 18 amino acids. V gave up 1 base and J gave up 2 bases, with 24 bases separating them. Germline V gene lookup returns CDR1 GTSNPN and CDR2 SVGIG (reference sequence). The CDR3 coding sequence is TGTGCCTGGAGTGAGATAGGACAGTTTGCATCGGAGCCCTACGAGCAGTACTTC. This encodes CAWSEIGQFASEPYEQYF.

This clone was counted a single time. The chain carries TRBV7-2 and TRBJ2-1, with 8 bases fitting TRBD1. Germline CDR1 and CDR2: SGHTA and FQGNSA. The CDR3 spans 13 residues. Trimming cost V 1 base and J 9 bases; bases outside gene matches: 2. CDR3 loop: CASSLGTGREQFF. As DNA, the CDR3 is TGTGCCAGCAGCTTAGGGACAGGGCGTGAGCAGTTCTTC.

This rearrangement joins TRBV18 to TRBJ2-7; 7 nucleotides line up with TRBD2. The CDR3 has 14 amino acids. After removal of 0 bases from V and 2 bases from J, the junction contained 1 base not matched to a gene. The V gene's germline CDR1 is KGHSH and CDR2 LQKENI. In nucleotides, the CDR3 is TGTGCCAGCTCACCACCCGGGGGGACCTACGAGCAGTACTTC. Translated, it gives CASSPPGGTYEQYF.

This clone came up once. The chain has TRBV7-2 and TRBJ1-4; tentatively, D is TRBD1 (6 bases). V lost 2 bases to trimming and J lost 10 bases, with 14 bases between them. Germline CDR1 SGHTA, CDR2 FQGNSA. CDR3 length: 14 residues. The DNA of the CDR3 is TGTGCCAGCAGCTTAAGGGGGGAGGGGGGAAAACTGTTTTTT. Translating gives CASSLRGEGGKLFF.

The chain combines TRBV7-3 with TRBJ1-1, with D unclear. CDR3 length: 16 amino acids. V lost 0 bases and J lost 2, with 13 bases in between. The V gene's germline CDR1 is SGHTA and CDR2 FQGTGA. CDR3 DNA: TGTGCCAGCAGCTTAACCAGGATCGGGGTTAACACTGAAGCTTTCTTT. This codes for CASSLTRIGVNTEAFF.

V gene TRBV9 combines with J gene TRBJ1-1; D is undetermined. This CDR3 region has 14 residues. The germline CDR1 and CDR2 sequences are SGDLS and YYNGEE. The ends were cut back, 2 bases at V and 1 base at J, with 9 bases in the middle. The CDR3 is CASSVSATNTEAFF. In DNA, the CDR3 is TGTGCCAGCAGCGTCAGCGCGACGAACACTGAAGCTTTCTTT.

V usage is TRBV5-1 and J usage is TRBJ2-3; D is possibly TRBD2 (5 bases). V dropped 5 bases and J dropped 2 bases, with 18 bases sitting between them. In germline, CDR1 is SGHRS, CDR2 YFSETQ. The CDR3 covers 16 residues. The CDR3: CASRYLSGKITDTQYF. The CDR3 DNA reads TGCGCCAGCAGGTACCTCTCCGGGAAAATCACAGATACGCAGTATTTT.

This chain joins TRBV6-1 and TRBJ2-7; 7 bases line up with TRBD1. Germline V gives CDR1 MNHNS, CDR2 SASEGT. V lost 5 bases and J lost 0; bases outside the gene matches: 10. CDR3 length: 16 residues. CDR3 protein: CASSKDRVLASYEQYF. The CDR3 DNA is TGTGCCAGCAGTAAAGACAGGGTATTGGCCTCCTACGAGCAGTACTTC.

A word on this clone: Other DNA variants within this sample encode the same CDR3. This chain joins TRBV27 and TRBJ1-4; 8 nucleotides line up with TRBD1. The CDR3 totals 15 residues. The trim removed 5 bases at V and 7 bases at J, leaving 9 bases unmatched. CDR1 is MNHEY and CDR2 is SMNVEV in the germline V gene (reference sequence). The DNA of the CDR3 is TGTGCCAGCAGTCAGCAGGGGGCAGGGACTGAAAAACTGTTTTTT. It codes for CASSQQGAGTEKLFF.

The V gene is TRBV5-4, the J gene TRBJ2-1, with TRBD2 matching 10 bases. CDR1 and CDR2 (germline): SGHNT, YYREEE (reference sequence). The CDR3 contains 17 residues. J lost 0 bases, V lost 4 bases, and 7 bases had no gene match. As DNA, the CDR3 is TGTGCCAGCAGCAGGAGCGGGGGGGCCGCCTCCTACAATGAGCAGTTCTTC. This translates into CASSRSGGAASYNEQFF.

This clone was seen a single time. V gene TRBV27 combines with J gene TRBJ2-7; TRBD1 aligns across 7 bases. J lost 3 bases, V lost 5 bases, and 7 bases had no gene match. The length of the CDR3 is 14 residues. Germline loops: CDR1 MNHEY, CDR2 SMNVEV (reference sequence). As DNA, the CDR3 is TGTGCCAGCAGTCGAGAGACAGGGATCTACGAGCAGTACTTC. This encodes CASSRETGIYEQYF.

The chain combines TRBV5-5 with TRBJ1-4; TRBD1 agrees at 7 bases. This CDR3 contains 18 residues. V gave up 3 bases and J gave up 4 bases; unmatched junction bases: 15. Looked up from germline, CDR1 is SGHKS and CDR2 is YYEKEE (reference sequence). CDR3 residues: CASSSGRTGTANNEKLFF. The CDR3 nucleotides are TGTGCCAGCAGCTCGGGACGGACTGGGACAGCCAATAATGAAAAACTGTTTTTT.

This clone was observed a few times. This chain uses TRBV25-1 with TRBJ2-5; D perhaps matches TRBD2 (6 bases). The CDR3 sequence is 14 residues long. Germline loops: CDR1 MGHDK, CDR2 SYGVNS. Trimming pared 5 bases from V and 3 bases from J, leaving 13 bases between. CDR3 residues: CASSKLALEETQYF. In nucleotides, the CDR3 is TGTGCCAGCAGTAAACTAGCATTAGAAGAGACCCAGTACTTC.

This clone has only a few counts. The J gene is TRBJ2-2, the V gene TRBV30; perhaps TRBD1 as D (6 bases). V lost 2 bases, J lost 6 bases, and 10 bases lay in between. This CDR3 has 13 amino acids. CDR1 is GTSNPN and CDR2 is SVGIG in the germline V gene (reference sequence). CDR3 loop: CAWSKGVAGELFF. Here the CDR3 DNA reads TGTGCCTGGAGTAAGGGGGTCGCCGGGGAGCTGTTTTTT.

The rearrangement links TRBV6-5 to TRBJ1-2, with TRBD1 matching 10 bases. Germline V gene lookup returns CDR1 MNHEY and CDR2 SVGAGI. This CDR3 comprises 15 residues. The J segment lost 4 bases and the V segment lost 2 bases, leaving 4 bases of the junction unmatched. The CDR3 region is CASSYPGTGAYGYTF. The CDR3, as DNA: TGTGCCAGCAGTTACCCCGGGACAGGGGCCTATGGCTACACCTTC.

The chain has TRBV7-9 and TRBJ2-5; unclear D gene. The V and J ends lost 5 bases and 5 bases respectively, with 15 bases between them. This CDR3 is built from 14 residues. CDR1 SEHNR and CDR2 FQNEAQ come from the germline V gene (reference sequence). The CDR3: CASSPQATLETQYF. DNA of the CDR3: TGTGCCAGCAGCCCTCAAGCCACTTTGGAGACCCAGTACTTC. Supplemented by reference TRBV7-9 and TRBJ2-5, the full variable domain reads DTGVSQNPRHKITKRGQNVTFRCDPISEHNRLYWYRQTLGQGPEFLTYFQNEAQLEKSRLLSDRFSAERPKGSFSTLEIQRTEQGDSAMYLCASSPQATLETQYFGPGTRLLVL.

The V gene is TRBV28, the J gene TRBJ2-7, with unresolved D. The CDR3 runs to 12 residues. V was trimmed by 6 bases and J by 3 bases, leaving 9 bases between them. In germline, CDR1 is MDHEN, CDR2 SYDVKM. As DNA, the CDR3 is TGTGCCAGCAGATCGAACAGCTACGAGCAGTACTTC. It specifies CASRSNSYEQYF.

The V call is TRBV5-8, the J call TRBJ2-4; 8 nucleotides agree with TRBD2. The germline V gene encodes CDR1 SGHTS and CDR2 YDEGEE. V shed 0 bases and J 6 bases; nucleotides not matched to a gene: 8. This CDR3 is built from 16 residues. CDR3 nucleotide sequence: TGTGCCAGCAGCTTGGTCAGGTTAAGCGGGGGAAACATTCAGTACTTC. As protein: CASSLVRLSGGNIQYF.

The chain couples TRBV2 to TRBJ2-2; TRBD2 matches 7 bases. The CDR3 extends over 15 amino acids. With V trimmed by 6 bases and J by 1 base, 5 bases remained unmatched. Germline-derived CDR1 and CDR2 are SNHLY and FYNNEI. The CDR3 spells CASRGASGNTGELFF. CDR3 DNA: TGTGCCAGCAGAGGGGCTAGCGGGAACACCGGGGAGCTGTTTTTT.

The chain links TRBV5-1 to TRBJ1-3; 7 bases line up with TRBD1. The CDR3 contains 17 residues. V was clipped by 3 bases and J by 0 bases; unmatched bases: 9. Germline values: CDR1 SGHRS, CDR2 YFSETQ. This CDR3 is CASSYGQAPFSGNTIYF. The CDR3 DNA reads TGCGCCAGCAGCTACGGACAGGCTCCCTTCTCTGGAAACACCATATATTTT.